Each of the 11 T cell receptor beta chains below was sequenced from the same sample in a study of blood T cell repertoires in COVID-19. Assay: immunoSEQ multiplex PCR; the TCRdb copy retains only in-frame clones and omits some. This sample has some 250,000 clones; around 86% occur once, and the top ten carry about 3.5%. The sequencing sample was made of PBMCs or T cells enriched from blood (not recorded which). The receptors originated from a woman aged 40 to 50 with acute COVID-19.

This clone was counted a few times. DNA of the CDR3: TGTGCCACGCAGGGACAGGGGCACGGGGAGCTGTTTTTT. This encodes CATQGQGHGELFF. The chain is built from TRBV25-1 and TRBJ2-2; 10 bases are shared with TRBD1. Germline assignment: CDR1 MGHDK and CDR2 SYGVNS. The CDR3 contains 13 residues. The junction had 6 bases not matched to a gene; V was cut back by 10 bases and J by 7 bases.

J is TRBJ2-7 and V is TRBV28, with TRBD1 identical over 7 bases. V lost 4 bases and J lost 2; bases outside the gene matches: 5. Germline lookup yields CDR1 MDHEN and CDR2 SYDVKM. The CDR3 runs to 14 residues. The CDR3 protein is CASSSQQGTYEQYF. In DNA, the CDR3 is TGTGCCAGCAGTTCTCAACAGGGGACCTACGAGCAGTACTTC.

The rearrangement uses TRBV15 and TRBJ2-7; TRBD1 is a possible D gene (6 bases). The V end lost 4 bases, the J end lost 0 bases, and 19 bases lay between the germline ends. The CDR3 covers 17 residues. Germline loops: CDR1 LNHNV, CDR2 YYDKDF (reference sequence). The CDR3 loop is CATSTTNSGARSYEQYF. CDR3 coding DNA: TGTGCCACCAGCACAACCAACTCAGGGGCCCGCTCCTACGAGCAGTACTTC.

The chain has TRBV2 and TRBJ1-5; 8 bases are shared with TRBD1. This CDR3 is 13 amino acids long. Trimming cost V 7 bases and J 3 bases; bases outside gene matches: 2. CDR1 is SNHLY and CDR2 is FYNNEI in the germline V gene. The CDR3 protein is CASKGQVNQPQHF. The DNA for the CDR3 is TGTGCCAGCAAGGGACAGGTCAATCAGCCCCAGCATTTT.

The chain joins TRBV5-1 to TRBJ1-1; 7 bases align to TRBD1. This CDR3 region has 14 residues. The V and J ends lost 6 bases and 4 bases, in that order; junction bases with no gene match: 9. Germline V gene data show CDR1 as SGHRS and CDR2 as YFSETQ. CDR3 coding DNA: TGCGCCAGCAACGTGCAGGGGGGAGTCACTGAAGCTTTCTTT. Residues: CASNVQGGVTEAFF. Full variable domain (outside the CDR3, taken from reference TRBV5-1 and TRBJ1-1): KAGVTQTPRYLIKTRGQQVTLSCSPISGHRSVSWYQQTPGQGLQFLFEYFSETQRNKGNFPGRFSGRQFSNSRSEMNVSTLELGDSALYLCASNVQGGVTEAFFGQGTRLTVV.

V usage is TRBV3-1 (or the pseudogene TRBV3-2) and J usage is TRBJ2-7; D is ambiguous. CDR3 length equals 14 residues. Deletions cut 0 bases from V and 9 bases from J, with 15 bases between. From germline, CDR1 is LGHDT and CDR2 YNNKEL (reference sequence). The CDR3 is CASSQDKASLRQYF. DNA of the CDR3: TGTGCCAGCAGCCAAGATAAAGCGAGCCTAAGGCAGTACTTC.

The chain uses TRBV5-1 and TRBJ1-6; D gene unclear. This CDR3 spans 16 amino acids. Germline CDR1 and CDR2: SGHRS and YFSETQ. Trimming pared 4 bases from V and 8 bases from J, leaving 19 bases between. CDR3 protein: CASSPTTAGVHSPLHF. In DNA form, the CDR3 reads TGCGCCAGCAGCCCGACGACCGCCGGGGTACATTCACCCCTCCACTTT.

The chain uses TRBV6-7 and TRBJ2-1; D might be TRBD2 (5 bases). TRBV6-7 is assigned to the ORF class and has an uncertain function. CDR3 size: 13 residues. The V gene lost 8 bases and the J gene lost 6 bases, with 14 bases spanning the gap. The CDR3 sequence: CASGRATFNEQFF. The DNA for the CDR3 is TGTGCCAGCGGGAGAGCGACGTTCAATGAGCAGTTCTTC.

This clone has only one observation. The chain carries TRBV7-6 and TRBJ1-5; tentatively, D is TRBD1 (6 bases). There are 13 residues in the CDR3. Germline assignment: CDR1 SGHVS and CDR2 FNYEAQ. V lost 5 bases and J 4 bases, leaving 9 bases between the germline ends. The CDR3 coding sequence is TGTGCCAGCAGCGCTACAGGGAATCAGCCCCAGCATTTT. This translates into CASSATGNQPQHF. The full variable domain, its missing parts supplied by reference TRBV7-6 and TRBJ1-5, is GAGVSQSPRYKVTKRGQDVALRCDPISGHVSLYWYRQALGQGPEFLTYFNYEAQQDKSGLPNDRFSAERPEGSISTLTIQRTEQRDSAMYRCASSATGNQPQHFGDGTRLSIL.

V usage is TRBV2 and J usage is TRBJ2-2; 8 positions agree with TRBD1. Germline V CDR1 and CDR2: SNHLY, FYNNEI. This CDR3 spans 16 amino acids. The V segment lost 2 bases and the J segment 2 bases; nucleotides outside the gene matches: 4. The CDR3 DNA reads TGTGCCAGCAGTGAAACGGACAGGGAAAACACCGGGGAGCTGTTTTTT. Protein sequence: CASSETDRENTGELFF. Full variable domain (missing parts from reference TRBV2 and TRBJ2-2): EPEVTQTPSHQVTQMGQEVILRCVPISNHLYFYWYRQILGQKVEFLVSFYNNEISEKSEIFDDQFSVERPDGSNFTLKIRSTKLEDSAMYFCASSETDRENTGELFFGEGSRLTVL.

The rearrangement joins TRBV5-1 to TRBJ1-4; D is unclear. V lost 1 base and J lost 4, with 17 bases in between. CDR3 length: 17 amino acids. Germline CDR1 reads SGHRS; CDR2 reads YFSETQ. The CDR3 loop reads CASSLKSGSAGNEKLFF. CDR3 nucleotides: TGCGCCAGCAGCTTGAAGTCAGGCTCAGCTGGTAATGAAAAACTGTTTTTT.